A single sample is the source of the 12 T cell receptor beta chains below, sequenced in a study of blood T cells in healthy people across ages. Then a second PCR, running roughly 7 to 12 cycles, was carried out with a sample-barcoded 5' primer and a J-beta primer mix. MiXCR was run by TCRdb on the 5' RACE reads, yielding one entry per CDR3 protein. This table holds around 1.5 million distinct CDR3 sequences, 45% to 70% found once. Sequencing was done on a sample of blood. The source of these receptors is a man aged 18-30 years in good health.

This chain connects TRBV6-2 or TRBV6-3 to TRBJ2-3; D gene ambiguous. From germline, CDR1 is MNHEY and CDR2 SVGEGT. The CDR3 totals 15 residues. Trimming removed 2 bases from V and 2 bases from J, with 11 bases in between. As DNA, the CDR3 is TGTGCCAGCAGTTACCGAGGATTATACACAGATACGCAGTATTTT. It codes for CASSYRGLYTDTQYF.

The chain carries TRBV20-1 and TRBJ2-5, with 7 positions matching TRBD2. The better agreement between TRBJ2-7 and the DNA end casts doubt on the J call. Germline values: CDR1 DFQATT, CDR2 SNEGSKA (reference sequence). The CDR3 is 13 residues long. CDR3 protein: CSAIQSSGYEQYF. The CDR3 DNA reads as TGCAGTGCTATTCAGTCTAGCGGCTACGAGCAGTACTTC.

The chain joins TRBV11-2 to TRBJ2-3, with D hard to call. Germline V lookup: CDR1 SGHAT, CDR2 FQNNGV. The CDR3 sequence is 16 residues long. Trimming shortened V by 4 bases and J by 4 bases, and 18 bases separated the two germline ends. DNA of the CDR3: TGTGCCAGCAGCTCCGGAGCTACCCAATATTCAGATACGCAGTATTTT. Residues: CASSSGATQYSDTQYF.

The genes are TRBV29-1 and TRBJ2-7; 7 nucleotides line up with TRBD2. Germline V gene lookup returns CDR1 SQVTM and CDR2 ANQGSEA. Trimming took 4 bases from V and 5 from J; bases not matched to a gene: 11. This CDR3 has 14 amino acids. DNA for the CDR3: TGCAGCGTTGGGGGGGTAACGGGAGGCGACGAGCAGTACTTC. It yields the protein CSVGGVTGGDEQYF.

This clonotype was counted a few times. The V gene is TRBV6-5, the J gene TRBJ2-7; D is ambiguous. The CDR3 totals 15 residues. Germline V gene lookup returns CDR1 MNHEY and CDR2 SVGAGI. V shed 4 bases and J shed 1 base, with 14 bases lying between them. CDR3 bases: TGTGCCAGCAGTTCGAAAGCAGGTGGATCCTACGAGCAGTACTTC. Translation gives CASSSKAGGSYEQYF.

The CDR3 sequence is CASSQLQGGPAVSGEQYF. The DNA of the CDR3 is TGCGCCAGCAGCCAACTTCAGGGAGGGCCTGCTGTATCCGGCGAGCAGTACTTC. This chain joins TRBV4-1 and TRBJ2-7, with 7 bases identical to TRBD2. V trimming: 2 bases; J trimming: 6 bases; junction bases outside the gene matches: 19. CDR1 and CDR2 (germline): MGHRA, YSYEKL. This CDR3 region has 18 residues.

The rearrangement uses TRBV12-3 or TRBV12-4 and TRBJ1-1; TRBD1 matches at 9 bases. The CDR3 extends over 15 amino acids. With 7 bases clipped from V and 2 bases from J, the junction kept 8 bases outside the gene matches. In DNA, the CDR3 is TGTGCCAGCACTAGGGACAGGGCGATCAACACTGAAGCTTTCTTT. Encoded protein: CASTRDRAINTEAFF.

This clonotype came up a few times. The J gene is TRBJ2-4, the V gene TRBV6-1, with D maybe TRBD1 (6 bases). The CDR3 has 16 residues. Trimming pared 2 bases from V and 3 bases from J, leaving 14 bases between. Germline V gene sequence: CDR1 MNHNS, CDR2 SASEGT. CDR3 region: CASSERDTTGKNIQYF. The CDR3 nucleotides are TGTGCCAGCAGTGAACGGGACACCACAGGCAAAAACATTCAGTACTTC.

There are a few counts of this clonotype. The chain joins TRBV20-1 to TRBJ2-6, with D unresolved. From germline, CDR1 is DFQATT and CDR2 SNEGSKA (reference sequence). This CDR3 has 15 amino acids. Trimming pared 3 bases from V and 0 bases from J, leaving 9 bases between. DNA of the CDR3: TGCAGTGCTAGGAACTCGGCCTCTGGGGCCAACGTCCTGACTTTC. Its translation is CSARNSASGANVLTF.

This chain uses TRBV7-6 with TRBJ1-2; TRBD1 agrees at 9 bases. After removal of 5 bases from V and 2 bases from J, the junction contained 9 bases not matched to a gene. Germline-derived CDR1 and CDR2 are SGHVS and FNYEAQ. The length of the CDR3 is 16 residues. Here the CDR3 DNA reads TGTGCCAGCAGCCAAGGGACAGGGTATCAAAACTATGGCTACACCTTC. It encodes CASSQGTGYQNYGYTF.

The CDR3 DNA is TGTGCCAGCAGCACAATTGAGACAGGGTCTAAGAACGAGCAGTACTTC. Translated: CASSTIETGSKNEQYF. The chain couples TRBV7-9 to TRBJ2-7; 7 positions agree with TRBD1. Per the germline V gene, CDR1 is SEHNR and CDR2 is FQNEAQ (reference sequence). Trimming cost V 5 bases and J 5 bases; bases outside gene matches: 15. CDR3 length equals 16 residues.

The V call is TRBV7-2, the J call TRBJ2-3; D call uncertain. The V gene lost 5 bases and the J gene lost 3 bases, with 9 bases spanning the gap. Germline V gives CDR1 SGHTA, CDR2 FQGNSA. This CDR3 is 13 amino acids long. The CDR3 DNA reads as TGTGCCAGCAGCGCACATCAGACAGATACGCAGTATTTT. Its protein product is CASSAHQTDTQYF. The full variable domain, rest sourced from reference TRBV7-2 and TRBJ2-3, is GAGVSQSPSNKVTEKGKDVELRCDPISGHTALYWYRQSLGQGLEFLIYFQGNSAPDKSGLPSDRFSAERTGGSVSTLTIQRTQQEDSAVYLCASSAHQTDTQYFGPGTRLTVL.